One sample yielded the 22 T cell receptor beta chains listed below, sequenced in a study of T cell changes during pregnancy in multiple sclerosis. Using immunoSEQ multiplex PCR, the repertoire was profiled, and TCRdb retains in-frame clones only, with some absent. Of approximately 98,000 clones listed, 92% are singletons. Sample: peripheral blood, taken after pregnancy. The receptors originated from a female donor in good health, enrolled as a control in a pregnancy study.

The chain joins TRBV13 to TRBJ2-7; 7 bases align to TRBD1. The CDR3 is made up of 15 amino acids. Trimming at V came to 1 base and at J to 2 bases, leaving 5 bases not matched to a gene. The germline V gene has CDR1 PRHDT and CDR2 FYEKMQ (reference sequence). This CDR3 reads CASSLDRGQAYEQYF. The CDR3 bases are TGTGCCAGCAGCTTAGATAGGGGGCAGGCCTACGAGCAGTACTTC.

To note about this clone: This specimen includes other DNA sequences encoding the same CDR3. V usage is TRBV15 and J usage is TRBJ1-6; a weak D match, TRBD1 (5 bases). The germline CDR1 and CDR2 sequences are LNHNV and YYDKDF (reference sequence). The V gene lost 0 bases and the J gene lost 9 bases, with 21 bases spanning the gap. The CDR3 length is 18 residues. CDR3 sequence (DNA): TGTGCCACCAGCAGAGATCTCTGGGGCGAGGGAGGTTCTTCACCCCTCCACTTT. It specifies CATSRDLWGEGGSSPLHF.

This sequence joins TRBV7-8 and TRBJ2-7, with D possibly matching TRBD2 (7 bases). CDR3 length: 15 residues. V lost 3 bases and J 2 bases, leaving 14 bases between the germline ends. Germline-derived CDR1 and CDR2 are SGHVS and FQNEAQ. The CDR3 here is CASSLGAGATYEQYF. The CDR3 DNA reads as TGTGCCAGCAGCTTGGGGGCGGGGGCAACCTACGAGCAGTACTTC.

This chain links TRBV6-5 with TRBJ1-2; TRBD1 matches 7 bases. The V and J ends lost 2 bases and 4 bases, in that order; junction bases with no gene match: 4. Germline values: CDR1 MNHEY, CDR2 SVGAGI. This CDR3 region has 14 residues. CDR3 loop: CASSYDQGGYGYTF. The CDR3 coding sequence is TGTGCCAGCAGTTACGACCAGGGGGGCTATGGCTACACCTTC.

The gene calls are TRBV27 and TRBJ2-7; possible D gene TRBD1, 7 bases. V lost 6 bases, J lost 2 bases, and 17 bases lay in between. CDR1 and CDR2 (germline): MNHEY, SMNVEV (reference sequence). The CDR3 is 15 amino acids. The CDR3 sequence: CASRRGAGGTYEQYF. The CDR3 DNA is TGTGCCAGCAGACGCGGGGCAGGGGGTACCTACGAGCAGTACTTC.

This clone appeared once. The chain employs TRBV2 and TRBJ2-1; TRBD2 aligns across 9 bases. CDR1 and CDR2 (germline): SNHLY, FYNNEI. The CDR3 consists of 16 residues. With 4 bases clipped from V and 6 bases from J, the junction kept 10 bases outside the gene matches. The CDR3 sequence: CASSGYLAGLTNEQFF. The CDR3 DNA reads TGTGCCAGCAGTGGATACCTAGCGGGGCTTACCAATGAGCAGTTCTTC.

CDR3 protein: CASSWGLADTGELFF. The DNA for the CDR3 is TGCGCCAGCAGTTGGGGACTAGCGGACACCGGGGAGCTGTTTTTT. The chain recombines TRBV5-1 with TRBJ2-2; TRBD2 matches at 11 bases. Germline V gene sequence: CDR1 SGHRS, CDR2 YFSETQ. The trim removed 5 bases at V and 3 bases at J, leaving 3 bases unmatched. The CDR3 is made up of 15 amino acids.

This chain connects TRBV12-5 to TRBJ2-1, with 11 bases that match TRBD2. CDR1 and CDR2 from the germline V gene are LGHNT and FRNRAP. V gave up 9 bases and J gave up 8 bases; unmatched junction bases: 12. This CDR3 has 15 residues. DNA for the CDR3: TGTGCTAGCACTTTAGCGGGAGGGCCTAATGATGAGCAGTTCTTC. Translated: CASTLAGGPNDEQFF.

CDR3 DNA: TGTGCCAGCAGCTCGGGGGAACTGGGGGAGCAGTACTTC. Its protein product is CASSSGELGEQYF. The chain has TRBV11-3 and TRBJ2-7, with D possibly being TRBD2 (6 bases). CDR3 length equals 13 residues. V was clipped by 4 bases and J by 7 bases, with 14 bases between them. Germline CDR1 is SGHNT and CDR2 is YENEEA.

The rearrangement links TRBV2 to TRBJ2-5; weak D call: TRBD1 (5 bases). The CDR3 is 15 amino acids. Trimming shortened V by 0 bases and J by 2 bases, and 10 bases separated the two germline ends. The germline V gene encodes CDR1 SNHLY and CDR2 FYNNEI. CDR3 sequence (DNA): TGTGCCAGCAGTGAAGCAGGGGTTGTTCAAGAGACCCAGTACTTC. Amino acids: CASSEAGVVQETQYF.

For this clone: Other nucleotide sequences in the sample specify the same CDR3. This rearrangement joins TRBV18 to TRBJ1-4; TRBD1 matches at 7 bases. Germline assignment: CDR1 KGHSH and CDR2 LQKENI. The CDR3 runs to 14 residues. Germline trimming cut 3 bases from V and 5 bases from J; bases unmatched to any gene: 3. CDR3: CASSPRDSNEKLFF. CDR3 bases: TGTGCCAGCTCACCTAGGGACAGCAATGAAAAACTGTTTTTT.

In this sample, this clone turned up once. The J gene is TRBJ2-7, the V gene TRBV7-8, with a tentative D call TRBD1 (6 bases). V was trimmed by 4 bases and J by 1 base, leaving 11 bases between them. The CDR3 has 14 amino acids. Germline V gives CDR1 SGHVS, CDR2 FQNEAQ. Written as DNA, the CDR3 is TGTGCCAGCAGCTCAGGGACATATTCCTACGAGCAGTACTTC. Translating it yields CASSSGTYSYEQYF.

The genes are TRBV18 and TRBJ2-7; TRBD1 matches at 8 bases. Germline V gene sequence: CDR1 KGHSH, CDR2 LQKENI. V dropped 4 bases and J dropped 1; count of bases not matched to a gene: 12. The CDR3 runs to 17 residues. Written as DNA, the CDR3 is TGTGCCAGCTCACAGGGGACAGGCCTGCCGGGGTCCTACGAGCAGTACTTC. This encodes CASSQGTGLPGSYEQYF.

This chain joins TRBV25-1 and TRBJ1-5; D gene uncertain. This CDR3 is 13 amino acids long. V dropped 3 bases and J dropped 3 bases, with 6 bases sitting between them. Germline CDR1 is MGHDK and CDR2 is SYGVNS. In DNA form, the CDR3 reads TGTGCCAGCAGTGACACTCTCAATCAGCCCCAGCATTTT. Its translation is CASSDTLNQPQHF.

V gene TRBV21-1 combines with J gene TRBJ2-7; the table's D gene call, TRBD2, was not cross checked with the DNA. TRBV21-1 constitutes a pseudogene. There are 16 residues in the CDR3. The CDR3 sequence: CARRVFSGGVNYEQYF. DNA for the CDR3: TGTGCCAGGAGAGTCTTTAGCGGGGGCGTCAACTACGAGCAGTACTTC.

The gene calls are TRBV5-1 and TRBJ1-2, with 10 bases lining up with TRBD1. J was trimmed by 4 bases and V by 4 bases; bases with no gene match: 7. The V gene's germline CDR1 is SGHRS and CDR2 YFSETQ. The CDR3 runs 15 residues. CDR3 nucleotide sequence: TGCGCCAGCAGCCTCGAGGGACAGGGGACCTATGGCTACACCTTC. Translation gives CASSLEGQGTYGYTF. The full variable domain, rest sourced from reference TRBV5-1 and TRBJ1-2, is KAGVTQTPRYLIKTRGQQVTLSCSPISGHRSVSWYQQTPGQGLQFLFEYFSETQRNKGNFPGRFSGRQFSNSRSEMNVSTLELGDSALYLCASSLEGQGTYGYTFGSGTRLTVV.

The rearrangement joins TRBV6-5 to TRBJ1-5; 7 bases agree with TRBD1. Losses at the gene ends were 7 bases for V and 0 bases for J; bases not matched to a gene: 6. CDR1 and CDR2 (germline): MNHEY, SVGAGI. The CDR3 is 15 amino acids. The CDR3 spells CASKTGQFSNQPQHF. As DNA, the CDR3 is TGTGCCAGCAAGACGGGACAGTTTAGCAATCAGCCCCAGCATTTT.

The gene calls are TRBV5-1 and TRBJ2-7; the D is unclear. Germline loops: CDR1 SGHRS, CDR2 YFSETQ. This CDR3 is 13 amino acids long. V lost 4 bases and J 3 bases, leaving 11 bases between the germline ends. The CDR3 DNA sequence: TGCGCCAGCAGCCCTGATCCGAGCTACGAGCAGTACTTC. Its protein is CASSPDPSYEQYF.

This chain uses TRBV19 with TRBJ1-1; D is perhaps TRBD1 (5 bases). The CDR3 runs 15 residues. Germline lookup yields CDR1 LNHDA and CDR2 SQIVND (reference sequence). V dropped 3 bases and J dropped 3 bases, with 14 bases sitting between them. CDR3 loop: CASSMVEGGDTEAFF. The CDR3 region has the DNA TGTGCCAGTAGTATGGTCGAGGGAGGGGACACTGAAGCTTTCTTT.

The chain couples TRBV10-3 to TRBJ2-1, with 11 positions matching TRBD2. CDR1 is ENHRY and CDR2 is SYGVKD in the germline V gene. Trimming took 8 bases from V and 10 from J; bases not matched to a gene: 1. The CDR3 sequence is 11 residues long. CDR3 sequence (DNA): TGTGCCATCGGACTAGCGGGCGAGCAGTTCTTC. The encoded protein is CAIGLAGEQFF.

The table lists this clone with a count of one. The rearrangement uses TRBV4-1 and TRBJ2-1, with TRBD2 matching over 14 bases. This CDR3 is 18 amino acids long. V was clipped by 1 base and J by 4 bases; unmatched bases: 6. From germline, CDR1 is MGHRA and CDR2 YSYEKL. CDR3 nucleotide sequence: TGCGCCAGCAGCCAAGTTGGACTAGCGGGGGGACCTTACAATGAGCAGTTCTTC. Residues: CASSQVGLAGGPYNEQFF.

V and J are TRBV19 and TRBJ2-7, with 9 bases identical to TRBD1. CDR1 is LNHDA and CDR2 is SQIVND in the germline V gene (reference sequence). V lost 5 bases to trimming and J lost 3 bases; unmatched junction nucleotides: 8. CDR3 length: 15 residues. Here the CDR3 DNA reads TGTGCCAGTAGTTTAGGACAGGGGTCTGTCTACGAGCAGTACTTC. This sequence encodes CASSLGQGSVYEQYF.